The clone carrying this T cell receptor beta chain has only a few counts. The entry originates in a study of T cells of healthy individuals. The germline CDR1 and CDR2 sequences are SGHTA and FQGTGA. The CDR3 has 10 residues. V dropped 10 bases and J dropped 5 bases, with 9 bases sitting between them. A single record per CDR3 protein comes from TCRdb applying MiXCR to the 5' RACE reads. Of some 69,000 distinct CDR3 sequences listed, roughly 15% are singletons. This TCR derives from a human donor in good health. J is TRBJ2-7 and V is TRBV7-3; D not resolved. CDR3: CATSYHEQYF. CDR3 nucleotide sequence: TGTGCCACCAGTTACCACGAGCAGTACTTC.